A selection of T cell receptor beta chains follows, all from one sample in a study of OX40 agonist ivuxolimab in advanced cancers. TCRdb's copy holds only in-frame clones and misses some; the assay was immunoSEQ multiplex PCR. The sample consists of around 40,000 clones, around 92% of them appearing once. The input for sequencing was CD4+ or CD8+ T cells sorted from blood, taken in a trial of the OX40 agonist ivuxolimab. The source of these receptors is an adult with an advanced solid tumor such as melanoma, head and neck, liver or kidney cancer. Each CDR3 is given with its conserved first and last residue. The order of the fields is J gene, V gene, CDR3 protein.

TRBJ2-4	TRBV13	CASSSVAGAELTKNIQYF
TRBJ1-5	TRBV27	CASSLAGFGPQHF
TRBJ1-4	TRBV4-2	CASSQERGRSNEKLFF
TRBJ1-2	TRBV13	CASSLARGGGYTF
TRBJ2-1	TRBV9	CASSHPSGTYNEQFF
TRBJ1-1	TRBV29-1	CSVRGSKGTRDEAFF
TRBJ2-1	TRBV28	CASSRRGLAGSSYNEQFF
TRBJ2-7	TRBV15	CATSSARRVEQYF
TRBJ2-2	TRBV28	CASTSPGLAGGRTGELFF
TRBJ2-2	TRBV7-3	CASSLGNTGELFF
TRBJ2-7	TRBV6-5	CASSSSGRGAFYEQYF
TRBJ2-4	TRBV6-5	CASSYSTGEAKNIQYF
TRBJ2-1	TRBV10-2	CASSGGGPPQFF
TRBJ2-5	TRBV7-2	CASSARDSGQETQYF
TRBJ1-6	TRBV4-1	CASSQQIGVISPLHF
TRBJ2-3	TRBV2	CASSEFVTDTQYF
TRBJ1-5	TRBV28	CASRHREGNQPQHF
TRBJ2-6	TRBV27	CASSLVSGTGANVLTF
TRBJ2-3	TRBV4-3	CASSPGNEDTQYF
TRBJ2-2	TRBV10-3	CAIRGGGQKNTGELFF
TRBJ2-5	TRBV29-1	CSVERRVQPGTQYF
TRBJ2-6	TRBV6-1	CASSEARSGANVLTF
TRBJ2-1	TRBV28	CASSPKGLVGDEQFF
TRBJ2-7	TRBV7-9	CASSHTTSGEQYF
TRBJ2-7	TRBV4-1	CASSLFGGSSSYEQYF
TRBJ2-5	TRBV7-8	CASRQHLGETQYF
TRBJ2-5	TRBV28	CASSLFPDAQYF
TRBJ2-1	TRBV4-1	CASSPLGTTAMGYNEQFF
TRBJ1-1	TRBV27	CASSLQGARDTEAFF
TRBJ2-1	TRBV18	CASSPEAYNEQFF
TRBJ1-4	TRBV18	CASSPGQATNEKLFF
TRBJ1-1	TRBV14	CASSQGPRKRRAEAFF
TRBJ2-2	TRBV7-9	CASSPDRRLNTGELFF
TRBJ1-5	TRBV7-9	CASSWDSNQPQHF
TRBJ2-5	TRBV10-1	CASSESNIGGQETQYF
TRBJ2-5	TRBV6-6	CASKPPPGETQYF
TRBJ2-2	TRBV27	CASSTLLGTANTGELFF
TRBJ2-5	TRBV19	CASSSPRGGGQETQYF
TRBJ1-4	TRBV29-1	CSVEGGGANEKLFF
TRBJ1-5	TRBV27	CASRKRGSNQPQHF
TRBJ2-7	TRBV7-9	CASSYRDGTTYEQYF
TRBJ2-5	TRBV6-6	CASSRLAGVGETQYF
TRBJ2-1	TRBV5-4	CASSLRRDGQEQFF
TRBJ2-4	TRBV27	CASSLSRSGFNIQYF
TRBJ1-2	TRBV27	CASSPEPTLDYGYTF
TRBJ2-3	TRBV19	CASSISLIAEDTQYF
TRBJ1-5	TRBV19	CASSITTQPQHF
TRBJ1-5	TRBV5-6	CASSLSGTQPQHF
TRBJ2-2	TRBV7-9	CASSLSPGQGTNTGELFF